These 9 T cell receptor beta chains were sequenced from one sample in a study of T cell responses to AZD1222 COVID-19 vaccine. The repertoire was sequenced with immunoSEQ multiplex PCR; TCRdb's copy has only in-frame clones and lacks some. The top ten hold 1.6% of the sample, which has fewer than 130,000 clones, roughly 90% seen once. The sequencing used peripheral blood, collected on day 0 of AZD1222 vaccination. These receptors all come from an adult in good health.

This chain links TRBV4-1 with TRBJ1-4; TRBD1 matches at 10 bases. Trimming cost V 1 base and J 1 base; bases outside gene matches: 3. CDR3 length: 17 residues. The germline V gene has CDR1 MGHRA and CDR2 YSYEKL. The CDR3, as DNA: TGCGCCAGCAGCCAAGGGGGACAGGGGAGAACTAATGAAAAACTGTTTTTT. It is translated as CASSQGGQGRTNEKLFF.

This clone was detected a few times. The V and J genes are TRBV6-4 and TRBJ2-3, with 8 bases identical to TRBD1. Per the germline V gene, CDR1 is MRHNA and CDR2 is SNTAGT. The CDR3 runs 15 residues. The V and J ends lost 0 bases and 4 bases, in that order; junction bases with no gene match: 3. The CDR3 DNA reads TGTGCCAGCAGTGACTCCGGACAGGGCTCAGATACGCAGTATTTT. Its protein product is CASSDSGQGSDTQYF.

The chain is built from TRBV5-6 and TRBJ1-3; a possible D gene is TRBD1 (5 bases). Trimming removed 4 bases at V and 0 bases at J, with 17 bases between. CDR1 is SGHDT, CDR2 YYEEEE, per germline. This CDR3 region has 17 residues. The CDR3 nucleotides read TGTGCCAGCAGCCCGGGACTCCAGGTCCTCTCTGGAAACACCATATATTTT. It encodes CASSPGLQVLSGNTIYF. Variable domain in full (rest from reference TRBV5-6 and TRBJ1-3): DAGVTQSPTHLIKTRGQQVTLRCSPKSGHDTVSWYQQALGQGPQFIFQYYEEEERQRGNFPDRFSGHQFPNYSSELNVNALLLGDSALYLCASSPGLQVLSGNTIYFGEGSWLTVV.

This chain uses TRBV5-1 with TRBJ2-1; 10 positions match TRBD1. Unmatched junction bases numbered 3, after V lost 0 bases and J lost 9 bases. This CDR3 comprises 14 residues. CDR1 and CDR2 from the germline V gene are SGHRS and YFSETQ. The chain's CDR3 is CASSLGTGGAEQFF. CDR3 nucleotides: TGCGCCAGCAGCTTGGGGACAGGGGGTGCTGAGCAGTTCTTC.

This clone was seen only once. The chain combines TRBV10-1 with TRBJ1-5; D remains unclear. V lost 10 bases, J lost 4 bases, and 14 bases lay in between. The CDR3 has 13 amino acids. In germline, CDR1 is WNHNN, CDR2 SYGVQD (reference sequence). The CDR3 loop reads CATSALLNQPQHF. In nucleotides, the CDR3 is TGCGCCACCTCAGCCCTCCTTAATCAGCCCCAGCATTTT.

This sequence joins TRBV3-1 (or the pseudogene TRBV3-2) and TRBJ1-2, with a tentative D call TRBD1 (5 bases). Trimming cost V 3 bases and J 2 bases, with 16 bases left between them. Per germline, CDR1 LGHDT and CDR2 YNNKEL (reference sequence). CDR3 size: 16 residues. The CDR3 sequence: CASSHAGTGSNYGYTF. In nucleotides, the CDR3 is TGTGCCAGCAGCCACGCCGGGACGGGTTCAAACTATGGCTACACCTTC.

This clone was detected only once. V usage is TRBV3-1 (or the pseudogene TRBV3-2) and J usage is TRBJ1-2; D may be TRBD1 (6 bases). V lost 4 bases and J lost 2, with 11 bases in between. Per the germline V gene, CDR1 is LGHDT and CDR2 is YNNKEL (reference sequence). The CDR3 loop spans 14 amino acids. In DNA, the CDR3 is TGTGCCAGCAGCCCGACAGGTCAGAACTATGGCTACACCTTC. This gives the protein CASSPTGQNYGYTF.

The V call is TRBV4-2, the J call TRBJ1-2; possible D gene TRBD1, 6 bases. The V gene's germline CDR1 is LGHNA and CDR2 YNFKEQ. Between the trimmed V and J ends, which lost 4 bases and 4 bases, there was a span of 16 bases. The CDR3 is made up of 15 amino acids. As DNA, the CDR3 is TGTGCCAGCAGCCGAGAACAGGGCTGGAGCTATGGCTACACCTTC. Its protein is CASSREQGWSYGYTF.

The V gene is TRBV3-1 (or the pseudogene TRBV3-2), the J gene TRBJ1-4, with D possibly matching TRBD1 (6 bases). V lost 9 bases and J lost 8, with 22 bases in between. Germline CDR1 and CDR2: LGHDT and YNNKEL (reference sequence). The CDR3 sequence is 15 residues long. CDR3 in amino acids: CASSSGAGYGEKLFF. The CDR3 nucleotides are TGTGCCAGTTCCTCAGGGGCAGGGTATGGGGAAAAACTGTTTTTT.